These T cell receptor beta chains were read from a single sample in a study of blood T cells in healthy people across ages. MiXCR, run by TCRdb on the 5' RACE reads, gives a single entry per CDR3 protein. The data hold about 570,000 distinct CDR3 sequences, with approximately 25% observed a single time. The specimen sequenced was blood. These receptors were taken from a woman in her seventies in good health. Each CDR3 is given with its conserved first and last residue. Fields, in order: clone size, J gene, V gene, D gene, CDR3 protein, CDR3 DNA. The D gene is left open where the match is weak. Clone size is given for some rows only: seen once, a few or many times, or a class if the clone is expanded.

few,TRBJ2-4,TRBV4-3,TRBD2,CASSQEPPSGRSTVAKNIQYF,TGCGCCAGCAGCCAAGAACCGCCTAGCGGGCGATCGACTGTAGCCAAAAACATTCAGTACTTC
-,TRBJ2-7,TRBV5-1,-,CASSFGSTGEQYF,TGCGCCAGCAGCTTTGGCTCAACGGGGGAGCAGTACTTC
-,TRBJ2-1,TRBV11-2,-,CACSLGLPAFF,TGTGCCTGCAGCTTAGGACTACCGGCGTTCTTC
-,TRBJ1-5,TRBV12-3/TRBV12-4,-,CASSRTTGTHNQPQHF,TGCGCCAGCAGTCGAACCACCGGGACACACAATCAGCCCCAGCATTTT
many,TRBJ2-3,TRBV5-1,TRBD2,CASSWPVEAGSTDTQYF,TGCGCCAGCAGCTGGCCTGTGGAAGCGGGGAGCACAGATACGCAGTATTTT
-,TRBJ2-7,TRBV20-1,-,CSVGLTSYGQYF,TGCAGTGTTGGGCTGACCTCCTACGGGCAGTACTTC
-,TRBJ2-7,TRBV7-2,-,CASSGQLSYEQYF,TGTGCCAGCAGCGGACAGCTCTCCTACGAGCAGTACTTC
few,TRBJ2-5,TRBV25-1,TRBD2,CASIPSGGPGETQYF,TGTGCCAGCATTCCGTCGGGGGGGCCCGGGGAGACCCAGTACTTC
few,TRBJ2-5,TRBV4-1,-,CASSQDLGREETQYF,TGCGCCAGCAGCCAAGATTTGGGCAGGGAAGAGACCCAGTACTTC
few,TRBJ1-4,TRBV18,-,CASSPFGAPNEKLFF,TGTGCCAGCTCACCGTTCGGGGCCCCAAATGAAAAACTGTTTTTT
-,TRBJ2-3,TRBV4-3,TRBD2,CASSQEWRGARDTQYF,TGCGCCAGCAGCCAAGAGTGGCGGGGGGCACGGGATACGCAGTATTTT
few,TRBJ2-2,TRBV20-1,TRBD2,CSGSAGGAGELFF,TGCAGTGGGTCGGCGGGAGGGGCCGGGGAGCTGTTTTTT
many,TRBJ2-5,TRBV30,-,CAWSGARSETQYF,TGTGCCTGGAGTGGCGCCCGTTCCGAGACCCAGTACTTC
-,TRBJ2-3,TRBV7-2,-,CACRDSYPDTQYF,TGTGCCTGCCGGGACTCCTACCCAGATACGCAGTATTTT
-,TRBJ2-5,TRBV20-1,TRBD1,CSAAGTGFQETQYF,TGCAGTGCTGCCGGGACAGGCTTTCAAGAGACCCAGTACTTC
once,TRBJ1-6,TRBV7-2,TRBD1,CASSPGTGSSYNSPLHF,TGTGCCAGCAGCCCGGGGACAGGGAGCTCCTATAATTCACCCCTCCACTTT
-,TRBJ1-1,TRBV6-2/TRBV6-3,TRBD1,CASSFNRGQAFF,TGTGCCAGCAGTTTCAACAGGGGGCAAGCTTTCTTT
-,TRBJ2-7,TRBV4-1,TRBD1,CASSQEGQGPISYEQYF,TGCGCCAGCAGCCAAGAGGGACAGGGTCCTATTTCCTACGAGCAGTACTTC
many,TRBJ2-1,TRBV7-9,TRBD1,CASRHYRGNEQFF,TGTGCCAGCAGGCACTACAGGGGTAATGAGCAGTTCTTC
-,TRBJ1-4,TRBV4-2,-,CASSQSGEPTNEKLFF,TGTGCCAGCAGCCAGTCCGGGGAGCCAACTAATGAAAAACTGTTTTTT
-,TRBJ2-2,TRBV5-1,TRBD2,CASHELAGLGTGELFF,TGCGCCAGCCACGAGCTAGCGGGGTTAGGCACCGGGGAGCTGTTTTTT
-,TRBJ2-1,TRBV20-1,TRBD2,CSARTSGGNYNEQFF,TGCAGTGCTAGAACTAGCGGGGGGAACTACAATGAGCAGTTCTTC
few,TRBJ2-5,TRBV2,TRBD1,CASSTQQGRETQYF,TGTGCCAGCAGTACCCAACAGGGGCGAGAGACCCAGTACTTC
-,TRBJ1-3,TRBV20-1,-,CSARNPGCSGNTIYF,TGCAGTGCTAGAAATCCTGGGTGCTCTGGAAACACCATATATTTT
few,TRBJ2-5,TRBV7-9,-,CVSSRTAFETQYF,TGTGTCAGCAGTAGGACTGCCTTCGAGACCCAGTACTTC
-,TRBJ2-3,TRBV5-1,-,CASTLGATAGDTQYF,TGCGCCAGCACCCTAGGGGCAACAGCGGGAGATACGCAGTATTTT